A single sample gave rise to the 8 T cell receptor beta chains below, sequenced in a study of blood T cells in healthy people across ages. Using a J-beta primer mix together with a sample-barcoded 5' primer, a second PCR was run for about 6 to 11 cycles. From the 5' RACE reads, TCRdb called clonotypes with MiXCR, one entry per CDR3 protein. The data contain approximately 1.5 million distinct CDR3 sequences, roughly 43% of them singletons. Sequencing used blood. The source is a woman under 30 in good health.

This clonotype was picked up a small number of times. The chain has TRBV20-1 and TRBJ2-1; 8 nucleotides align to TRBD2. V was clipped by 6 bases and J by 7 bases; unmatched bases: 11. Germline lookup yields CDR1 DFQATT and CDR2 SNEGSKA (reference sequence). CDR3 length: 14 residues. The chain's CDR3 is CSATGLGHLNEQFF. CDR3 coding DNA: TGCAGTGCCACGGGACTAGGACATCTAAATGAGCAGTTCTTC.

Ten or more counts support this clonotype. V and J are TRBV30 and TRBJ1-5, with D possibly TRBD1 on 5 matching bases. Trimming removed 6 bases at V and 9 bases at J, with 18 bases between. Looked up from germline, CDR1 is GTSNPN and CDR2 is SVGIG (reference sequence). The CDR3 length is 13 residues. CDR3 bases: TGTGCCTGCCACTCGGGGGGGATCGGGCCCCAGCATTTT. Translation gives CACHSGGIGPQHF.

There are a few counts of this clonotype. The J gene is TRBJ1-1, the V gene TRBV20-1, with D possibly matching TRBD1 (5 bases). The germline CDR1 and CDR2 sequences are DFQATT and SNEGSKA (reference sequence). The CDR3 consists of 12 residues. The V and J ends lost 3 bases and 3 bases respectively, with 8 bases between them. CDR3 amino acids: CSARRGDTEAFF. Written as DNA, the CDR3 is TGCAGTGCTAGGAGGGGCGACACTGAAGCTTTCTTT.

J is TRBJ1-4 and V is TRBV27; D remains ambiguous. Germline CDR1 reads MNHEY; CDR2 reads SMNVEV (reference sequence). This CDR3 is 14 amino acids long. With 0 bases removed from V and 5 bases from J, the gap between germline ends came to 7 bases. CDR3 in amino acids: CASSLSTRNEKLFF. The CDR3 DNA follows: TGTGCCAGCAGTTTATCGACGCGGAATGAAAAACTGTTTTTT.

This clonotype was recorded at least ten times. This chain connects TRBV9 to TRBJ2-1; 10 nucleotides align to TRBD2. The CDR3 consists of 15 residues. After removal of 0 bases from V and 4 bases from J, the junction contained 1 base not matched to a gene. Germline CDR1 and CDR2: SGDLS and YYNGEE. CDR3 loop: CASSVASGGYNEQFF. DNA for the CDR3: TGTGCCAGCAGCGTAGCTAGCGGGGGTTACAATGAGCAGTTCTTC. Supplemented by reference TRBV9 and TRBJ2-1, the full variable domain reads DSGVTQTPKHLITATGQRVTLRCSPRSGDLSVYWYQQSLDQGLQFLIQYYNGEERAKGNILERFSAQQFPDLHSELNLSSLELGDSALYFCASSVASGGYNEQFFGPGTRLTVL.

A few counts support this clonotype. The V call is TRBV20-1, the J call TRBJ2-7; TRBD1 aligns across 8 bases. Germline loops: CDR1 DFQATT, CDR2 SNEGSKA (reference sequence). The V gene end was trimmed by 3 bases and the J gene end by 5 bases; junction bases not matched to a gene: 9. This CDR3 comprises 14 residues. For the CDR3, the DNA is TGCAGTGCTAGTAATCACAGGGGGAGGAACGAGCAGTACTTC. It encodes CSASNHRGRNEQYF.

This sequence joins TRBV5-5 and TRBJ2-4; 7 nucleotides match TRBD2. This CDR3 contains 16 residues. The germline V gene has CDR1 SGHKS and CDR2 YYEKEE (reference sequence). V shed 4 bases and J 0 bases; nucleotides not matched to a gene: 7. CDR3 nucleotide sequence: TGTGCCAGCAGCAGCGGGATTCCTCTAGCCAAAAACATTCAGTACTTC. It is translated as CASSSGIPLAKNIQYF.

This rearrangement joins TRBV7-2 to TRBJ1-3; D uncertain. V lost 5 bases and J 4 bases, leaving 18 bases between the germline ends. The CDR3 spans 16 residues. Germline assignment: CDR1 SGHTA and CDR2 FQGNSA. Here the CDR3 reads CASSPSEWGTGNTIYF. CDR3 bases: TGTGCCAGCAGCCCCTCTGAGTGGGGAACAGGAAACACCATATATTTT.